This is a list of T cell receptor beta chains from one sample in a study of cytomegalovirus exposure and HLA in healthy donors. Repertoires were generated with immunoSEQ multiplex PCR, while TCRdb's copy carries only in-frame clones and drops some. The sample contains more than 65,000 clones, about 74% of which appear only once. Sequenced sample: PBMCs. Receptor source: a woman in her sixties or seventies in good health and CMV-seropositive. Each CDR3 is given with its conserved first and last residue. D genes are given only for firm matches. The listing skips clone size in some rows; elsewhere it reads once, few, many or a size class.

DNA: TGTGCCAGCAGTGAAATTCCAGGGCTTGGCTACACCTTC; CDR3: CASSEIPGLGYTF; J: TRBJ1-2; D: .; size: .; V: TRBV2
DNA: TGTGCCAGCAGCTTGACAGCTTATGGCTACACCTTC; CDR3: CASSLTAYGYTF; J: TRBJ1-2; D: .; size: once; V: TRBV5-6
DNA: TGCGCCAGCAGCTTGGGGACAGACACGACCTACGAGCAGTACTTC; CDR3: CASSLGTDTTYEQYF; J: TRBJ2-7; D: .; size: .; V: TRBV5-1
DNA: TGTGCCAGCAGCACACTGGGACAGGGATTGGTGGCGGGAGAGCAGTACTTC; CDR3: CASSTLGQGLVAGEQYF; J: TRBJ2-7; D: TRBD1; size: .; V: TRBV5-6
DNA: TGTGCCAGCAGCTCGAGCACAGATACGCAGTATTTT; CDR3: CASSSSTDTQYF; J: TRBJ2-3; D: .; size: .; V: TRBV7-2
DNA: TGTGCCAGCAGGGAAATCGACAGGGACCGGACCTACGAGCAGTACTTC; CDR3: CASREIDRDRTYEQYF; J: TRBJ2-7; D: TRBD1; size: .; V: TRBV6-1
DNA: TGTGCCTGGAGTATCAGAGGGGGTGAGCAGTACTTC; CDR3: CAWSIRGGEQYF; J: TRBJ2-5; D: .; size: .; V: TRBV30
DNA: TGTGCCAGCAGCTCGAGCGGGGCTAACACTGAAGCTTTCTTT; CDR3: CASSSSGANTEAFF; J: TRBJ1-1; D: .; size: few; V: TRBV7-3
DNA: TGTGCCATCGGGTTTGACAGCCAGAGTGGTGGGCGCACAGATACGCAGTATTTT; CDR3: CAIGFDSQSGGRTDTQYF; J: TRBJ2-3; D: .; size: once; V: TRBV10-3
DNA: TGTGCCTGGAGTTATGGCAAACAGCCCCAGCATTTT; CDR3: CAWSYGKQPQHF; J: TRBJ1-5; D: .; size: .; V: TRBV30
DNA: TGTGCTAGCGGAATGACTGCGAAAGAGACCCAGTACTTC; CDR3: CASGMTAKETQYF; J: TRBJ2-5; D: .; size: .; V: TRBV12-5
DNA: TGTGCCAGCCAAACAGGGGGGATGTACACCGGGGAGCTGTTTTTT; CDR3: CASQTGGMYTGELFF; J: TRBJ2-2; D: TRBD1; size: .; V: TRBV6-6
DNA: TGTGCCAGCACGAAAACAGGGAGAGGTGGCTACACCTTC; CDR3: CASTKTGRGGYTF; J: TRBJ1-2; D: .; size: few; V: TRBV6-5
DNA: TGTGCCAGCAGCTTGCGTTATATGACAGACTATGGCTACACCTTC; CDR3: CASSLRYMTDYGYTF; J: TRBJ1-2; D: .; size: .; V: TRBV5-5
DNA: TGTGCCAGCAGTTTATCGAAGGGGGCGTTGGGCTACACCTTC; CDR3: CASSLSKGALGYTF; J: TRBJ1-2; D: TRBD1; size: .; V: TRBV27
DNA: TGTGCCAGCAGCGCGGGACAGGGGGCGAACCCCAATGAGCAGTTCTTC; CDR3: CASSAGQGANPNEQFF; J: TRBJ2-1; D: TRBD1; size: .; V: TRBV7-9
DNA: TGTGCCAGCAGCTTAGGTGACACTCAAATGGAAAAACTGTTTTTT; CDR3: CASSLGDTQMEKLFF; J: TRBJ1-4; D: .; size: .; V: TRBV7-9
DNA: TGTGCCAGCAGGGGGACAGGAGGCAATCAGCCCCAGCATTTT; CDR3: CASRGTGGNQPQHF; J: TRBJ1-5; D: TRBD1; size: few; V: TRBV6-1
DNA: TGCGCCAGCAGCTTGTATCATGAGCAGTTCTTC; CDR3: CASSLYHEQFF; J: TRBJ2-1; D: .; size: .; V: TRBV5-1
DNA: TGTGCCATCAGTGAGTCGGTAGCCCACGAGCAGTACTTC; CDR3: CAISESVAHEQYF; J: TRBJ2-7; D: .; size: .; V: TRBV10-3
DNA: TGCGCCAGCAGTGAGGACAGGGGCATGGCCTATGGCTACACCTTC; CDR3: CASSEDRGMAYGYTF; J: TRBJ1-2; D: TRBD1; size: .; V: TRBV10-2
DNA: TGTGCCAGCAGCTTAGGGGCGGGGGGGCGCGTTGAGACCCAGTACTTC; CDR3: CASSLGAGGRVETQYF; J: TRBJ2-5; D: TRBD2; size: .; V: TRBV7-2
DNA: TGCGCCAGCAGCCAAAGTTCTGTGGGGGCCAATCAGCCCCAGCATTTT; CDR3: CASSQSSVGANQPQHF; J: TRBJ1-5; D: .; size: .; V: TRBV4-1
DNA: TGTGCCAGCTCAAGTACGAACAGGGTCTCTGGAAACACCATATATTTT; CDR3: CASSSTNRVSGNTIYF; J: TRBJ1-3; D: .; size: .; V: TRBV18